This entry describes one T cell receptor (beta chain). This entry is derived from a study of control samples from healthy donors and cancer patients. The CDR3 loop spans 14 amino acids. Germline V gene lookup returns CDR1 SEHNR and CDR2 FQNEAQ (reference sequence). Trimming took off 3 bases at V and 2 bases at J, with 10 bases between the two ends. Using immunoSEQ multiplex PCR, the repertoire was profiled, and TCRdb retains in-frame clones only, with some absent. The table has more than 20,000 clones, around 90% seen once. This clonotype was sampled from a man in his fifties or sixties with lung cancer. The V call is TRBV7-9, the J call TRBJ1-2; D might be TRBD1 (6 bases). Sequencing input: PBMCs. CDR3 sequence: CASSFGRGNYGYTF. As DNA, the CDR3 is TGTGCCAGCAGCTTTGGCAGGGGCAACTATGGCTACACCTTC.